These 14 T cell receptor beta chains came from one sample sequenced in a study of post-analysis software for immune sequencing data. Study findings and constraints: Patients carried roughly 5 TRBV segments more frequently than controls did, and TRBV5-6, TRBV5-1 and TRBV20-1 were among them.

No antigens are known for them. Built from TCR beta cDNA, the libraries had unique molecular identifiers in them. TCRdb called the PCR reads again in MiXCR, with one record for every CDR3 protein. The sample lists around 500,000 distinct CDR3 sequences; 30% to 40% were seen once. Specimen: blood. These receptors all come from a girl aged 2-17 years with multiple sclerosis.

This clonotype was counted a few times. The CDR3 here is CSATRRGTGVNTEAFF. The CDR3 region has the DNA TGCAGTGCTACCCGAAGGGGCACAGGGGTGAACACTGAAGCTTTCTTT. This chain connects TRBV20-1 to TRBJ1-1, with 7 bases matching TRBD1. The CDR3 length is 16 residues. CDR1 is DFQATT, CDR2 SNEGSKA, per germline (reference sequence). J lost 0 bases, V lost 4 bases, and 11 bases had no gene match.

This clonotype was observed a few times. The chain uses TRBV11-2 and TRBJ1-1, with D hard to call. V was trimmed by 4 bases and J by 1 base, leaving 13 bases between them. Germline V gene data show CDR1 as SGHAT and CDR2 as FQNNGV. The CDR3 covers 15 residues. CDR3 protein: CASSSGLVKNTEAFF. Written as DNA, the CDR3 is TGTGCCAGCAGCTCCGGTTTAGTGAAGAACACTGAAGCTTTCTTT.

The chain joins TRBV3-1 to TRBJ1-5, with D unclear. The V end lost 1 base, the J end lost 9 bases, and 10 bases lay between the germline ends. The length of the CDR3 is 13 residues. Germline assignment: CDR1 LGHDT and CDR2 YNNKEL (reference sequence). CDR3 residues: CASSQGWGPPQHF. The CDR3 DNA reads TGTGCCAGCAGCCAAGGATGGGGTCCGCCCCAGCATTTT.

This clonotype was recorded only once. One junction end does not reproduce the germline sequence, and a read error may be involved. J is TRBJ2-7 and V is TRBV5-1, with D maybe TRBD1 (6 bases). Judging by the DNA end, TRBJ2-4 fits better; the J call may be wrong. Germline CDR1 and CDR2: SGHRS and YFSETQ. The CDR3 sequence is 15 residues long. The DNA for the CDR3 is TGTGCCAGCAGCTTTGTTCCCAGGGGCAAAAACATTCAGTACTTC. Translated: CASSFVPRGKNIQYF.

This clonotype was found a few times. This chain connects TRBV4-1 to TRBJ2-3; D is possibly TRBD2 (7 bases). The CDR3 is 17 residues long. With 4 bases removed from V and 2 bases from J, the gap between germline ends came to 19 bases. CDR1 and CDR2 from the germline V gene are MGHRA and YSYEKL. CDR3 protein: CASSLLPAGANTDTQYF. For the CDR3, the DNA is TGCGCCAGCAGCCTCCTCCCTGCGGGGGCAAACACAGATACGCAGTATTTT.

The chain couples TRBV12-3 or TRBV12-4 to TRBJ2-5, with a tentative D call TRBD2 (6 bases). The J call may be in error: the DNA end matches TRBJ2-4 better. This CDR3 contains 16 residues. For the CDR3, the DNA is TGTGCCAGCAGGTCTCACGCCCGGGACTTAAAAAACATTCAGTACTTC. It is translated as CASRSHARDLKNIQYF.

This clonotype was observed a few times. The chain recombines TRBV6-1 with TRBJ1-4; 7 nucleotides line up with TRBD1. Per the germline V gene, CDR1 is MNHNS and CDR2 is SASEGT. The CDR3 length is 15 residues. The V segment lost 5 bases and the J segment 0 bases; nucleotides outside the gene matches: 3. Written as DNA, the CDR3 is TGTGCCAGCAGTTCTACAGGGGCAACTAATGAAAAACTGTTTTTT. As protein: CASSSTGATNEKLFF.

V and J are TRBV18 and TRBJ2-3; D is unresolved. Trimming removed 1 base at V and 0 bases at J, with 11 bases between. The germline CDR1 and CDR2 sequences are KGHSH and LQKENI. This CDR3 region has 16 residues. The chain's CDR3 is CASSPLDADSTDTQYF. The CDR3 nucleotides are TGTGCCAGCTCACCACTCGATGCAGATAGCACAGATACGCAGTATTTT.

Concerning this clonotype: The junction differs from germline at one of its ends, possibly a read error. This sequence joins TRBV20-1 and TRBJ1-5; D is possibly TRBD1 (5 bases). Looked up from germline, CDR1 is DFQATT and CDR2 is SNEGSKA (reference sequence). The CDR3 sequence is 14 residues long. The CDR3 DNA reads as TGCAGTGCTAGAGTCCGGGACGGTAATCGGCCCCAGCATTTT. Translated: CSARVRDGNRPQHF.

J is TRBJ2-1 and V is TRBV9, with 10 nucleotides matching TRBD2. V was pared by 3 bases and J by 5 bases, with 2 bases of the junction left unmatched. Germline V lookup: CDR1 SGDLS, CDR2 YYNGEE. The CDR3 has 14 residues. This chain's CDR3 is CASSEAGGDNEQFF. The CDR3 DNA reads as TGTGCCAGCAGCGAAGCGGGGGGGGACAATGAGCAGTTCTTC.

The DNA for the CDR3 is TGCGCCAGCAGCTTGAATGATTACGAGCAGTACTTC. Protein: CASSLNDYEQYF. The rearrangement uses TRBV5-1 and TRBJ2-7; D is undetermined. The V gene lost 1 base and the J gene lost 4 bases, with 6 bases spanning the gap. The CDR3 sequence is 12 residues long. CDR1 is SGHRS and CDR2 is YFSETQ in the germline V gene.

The rearrangement joins TRBV20-1 to TRBJ2-3; D not certain. Germline V gives CDR1 DFQATT, CDR2 SNEGSKA (reference sequence). This CDR3 has 11 amino acids. V was shortened by 5 bases and J by 2 bases, with 5 bases between the two germline ends. CDR3 coding DNA: TGCAGTGCTTCCTCCACAGATACGCAGTATTTT. It translates to CSASSTDTQYF.

Points on this clonotype: The conserved final phenylalanine or tryptophan is absent from the CDR3, which likely points to a read error. The V and J genes are TRBV7-9 and TRBJ2-5; 9 bases are shared with TRBD1. CDR1 and CDR2 (germline): SEHNR, FQNEAQ (reference sequence). Trimming at V came to 7 bases and at J to 2 bases, leaving 8 bases not matched to a gene. This CDR3 is built from 15 residues. The DNA of the CDR3 is TGTGCCAGCACCCAACAGGGGGCCAGTCAAGAGACCCAGTACGTC. Translated: CASTQQGASQETQYV.

This clonotype was counted only a few times. This chain links TRBV2 with TRBJ1-2; 8 nucleotides line up with TRBD1. CDR1 and CDR2 (germline): SNHLY, FYNNEI. The CDR3 spans 14 residues. Germline trimming cut 1 base from V and 7 bases from J; bases unmatched to any gene: 5. The CDR3 region has the DNA TGTGCCAGCAGTGAAGAGGGGACAGGTCTTGGCTACACCTTC. Translation: CASSEEGTGLGYTF.